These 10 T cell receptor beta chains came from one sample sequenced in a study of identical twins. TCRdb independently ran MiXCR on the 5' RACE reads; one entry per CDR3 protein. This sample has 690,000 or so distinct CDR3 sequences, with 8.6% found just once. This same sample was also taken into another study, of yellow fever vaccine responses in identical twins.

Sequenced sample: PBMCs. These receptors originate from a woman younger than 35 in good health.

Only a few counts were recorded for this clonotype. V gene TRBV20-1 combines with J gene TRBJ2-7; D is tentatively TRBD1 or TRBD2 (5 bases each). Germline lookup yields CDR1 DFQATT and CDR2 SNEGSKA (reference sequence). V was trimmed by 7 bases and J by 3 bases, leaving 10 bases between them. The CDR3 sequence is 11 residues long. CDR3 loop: CSEGTIYEQYF. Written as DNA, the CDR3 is TGCAGTGAGGGGACGATCTACGAGCAGTACTTC.

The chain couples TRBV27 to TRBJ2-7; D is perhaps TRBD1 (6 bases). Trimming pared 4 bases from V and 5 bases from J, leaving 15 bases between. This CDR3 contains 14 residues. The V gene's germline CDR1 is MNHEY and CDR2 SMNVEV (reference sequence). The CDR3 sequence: CASSWTDQVDEQYF. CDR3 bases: TGTGCCAGCAGTTGGACAGATCAAGTCGACGAGCAGTACTTC.

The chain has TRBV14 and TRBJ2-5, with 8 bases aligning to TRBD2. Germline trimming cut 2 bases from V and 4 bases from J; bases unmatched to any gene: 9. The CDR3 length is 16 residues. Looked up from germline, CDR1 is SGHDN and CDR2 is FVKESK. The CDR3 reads CASSQRTSWGRETQYF. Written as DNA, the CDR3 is TGTGCCAGCAGCCAACGGACTAGCTGGGGCCGAGAGACCCAGTACTTC.

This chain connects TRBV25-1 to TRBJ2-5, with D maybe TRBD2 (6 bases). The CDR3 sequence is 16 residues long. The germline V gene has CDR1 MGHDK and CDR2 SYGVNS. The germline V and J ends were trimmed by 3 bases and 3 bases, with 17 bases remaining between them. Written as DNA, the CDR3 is TGTGCCAGCAGTGATCGAAATAGCGGATTAAAAGAGACCCAGTACTTC. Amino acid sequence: CASSDRNSGLKETQYF.

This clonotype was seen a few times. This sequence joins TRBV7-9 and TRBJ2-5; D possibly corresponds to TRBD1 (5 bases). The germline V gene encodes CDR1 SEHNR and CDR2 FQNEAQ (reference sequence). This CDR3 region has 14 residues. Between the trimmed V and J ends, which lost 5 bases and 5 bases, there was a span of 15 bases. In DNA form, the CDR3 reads TGTGCCAGCAGCATAAGACAGCCAAGGGAGACCCAGTACTTC. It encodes CASSIRQPRETQYF. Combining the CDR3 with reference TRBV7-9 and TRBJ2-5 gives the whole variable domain DTGVSQNPRHKITKRGQNVTFRCDPISEHNRLYWYRQTLGQGPEFLTYFQNEAQLEKSRLLSDRFSAERPKGSFSTLEIQRTEQGDSAMYLCASSIRQPRETQYFGPGTRLLVL.

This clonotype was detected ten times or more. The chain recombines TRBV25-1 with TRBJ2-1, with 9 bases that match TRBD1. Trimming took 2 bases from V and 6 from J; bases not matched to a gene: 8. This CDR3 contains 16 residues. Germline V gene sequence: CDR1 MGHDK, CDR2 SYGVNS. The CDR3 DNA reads TGTGCCAGCAGTGAAGGTCCGGGACAGGGTTCCAATGAGCAGTTCTTC. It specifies CASSEGPGQGSNEQFF.

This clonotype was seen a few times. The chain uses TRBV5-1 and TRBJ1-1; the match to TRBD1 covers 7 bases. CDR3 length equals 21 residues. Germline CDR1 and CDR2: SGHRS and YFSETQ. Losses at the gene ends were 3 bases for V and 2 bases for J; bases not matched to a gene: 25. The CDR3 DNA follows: TGCGCCAGCAGCTGGGGACCTACCGGGACAGCTACCAATTTCCTAAACACTGAAGCTTTCTTT. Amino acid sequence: CASSWGPTGTATNFLNTEAFF.

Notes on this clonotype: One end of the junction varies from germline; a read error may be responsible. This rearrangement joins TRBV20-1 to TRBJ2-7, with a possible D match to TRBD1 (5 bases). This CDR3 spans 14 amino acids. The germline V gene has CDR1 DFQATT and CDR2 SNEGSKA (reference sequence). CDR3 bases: TGCAGTGCGAGAGACGCACAAGGGGTGTACGAGCAGTACTTC. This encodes CSARDAQGVYEQYF.

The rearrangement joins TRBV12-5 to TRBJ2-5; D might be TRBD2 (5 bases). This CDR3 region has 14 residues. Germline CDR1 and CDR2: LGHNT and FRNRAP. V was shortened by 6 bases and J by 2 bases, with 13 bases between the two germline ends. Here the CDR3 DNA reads TGTGCTAGTGGCCGGGGTGGGCTACAAGAGACCCAGTACTTC. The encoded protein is CASGRGGLQETQYF.

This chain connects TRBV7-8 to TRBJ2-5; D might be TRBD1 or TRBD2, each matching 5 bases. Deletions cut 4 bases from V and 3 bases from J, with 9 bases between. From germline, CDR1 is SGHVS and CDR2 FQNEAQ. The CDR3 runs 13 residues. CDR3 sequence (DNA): TGTGCCAGCAGCTGGGGACGGGAAGAGACCCAGTACTTC. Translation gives CASSWGREETQYF. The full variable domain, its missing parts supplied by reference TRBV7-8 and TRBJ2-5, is GAGVSQSPRYKVAKRGQDVALRCDPISGHVSLFWYQQALGQGPEFLTYFQNEAQLDKSGLPSDRFFAERPEGSVSTLKIQRTQQEDSAVYLCASSWGREETQYFGPGTRLLVL.